The 21 T cell receptor beta chains below were found in one sample sequenced in a study of shared clonotypes between healthy human individuals. Data came from immunoSEQ multiplex PCR; TCRdb stores just in-frame clones and leaves some out. The sample lists 500,000 or so clones, about 96% occurring once. The material sequenced was naive CD4+ T cells sorted from blood. Specified subset: CD45RA+ positively selected. The receptors were sampled from a woman under 40 in good health.

This rearrangement joins TRBV19 to TRBJ1-2, with TRBD1 identical over 7 bases. The CDR3 runs 13 residues. With V trimmed by 4 bases and J by 3 bases, 2 bases remained unmatched. Germline V gene sequence: CDR1 LNHDA, CDR2 SQIVND (reference sequence). CDR3 region: CASSNRGYYGYTF. Written as DNA, the CDR3 is TGTGCCAGTAGTAACAGGGGCTACTATGGCTACACCTTC.

This clone was seen once. The V gene is TRBV10-3, the J gene TRBJ2-7, with 7 nucleotides matching TRBD2. Germline CDR1 and CDR2: ENHRY and SYGVKD. CDR3 size: 15 residues. With V trimmed by 5 bases and J by 7 bases, 14 bases remained unmatched. The CDR3 here is CAISTRDSSGEEQYF. The DNA of the CDR3 is TGTGCCATCAGTACCAGGGATTCTAGCGGAGAGGAGCAGTACTTC.

CDR3 amino acids: CASSPTWTSGYTDTQYF. For the CDR3, the DNA is TGTGCCAGCAGCCCTACCTGGACTAGCGGATACACAGATACGCAGTATTTT. The V call is TRBV7-9, the J call TRBJ2-3; 10 bases map to TRBD2. Germline trimming cut 5 bases from V and 2 bases from J; bases unmatched to any gene: 10. This CDR3 is built from 17 residues. CDR1 is SEHNR, CDR2 FQNEAQ, per germline (reference sequence).

This rearrangement joins TRBV28 to TRBJ2-7; D call uncertain. Germline V gene sequence: CDR1 MDHEN, CDR2 SYDVKM. CDR3 length: 15 amino acids. V was trimmed by 3 bases and J by 4 bases, leaving 16 bases between them. The CDR3 DNA follows: TGTGCCAGCAGTTTGTGGGCCGTCCTGGAATACGAGCAGTACTTC. This sequence encodes CASSLWAVLEYEQYF.

The gene calls are TRBV5-1 and TRBJ2-7; D is possibly TRBD2 (5 bases). Germline CDR1 reads SGHRS; CDR2 reads YFSETQ. The CDR3 is 14 amino acids. Trimming took off 5 bases at V and 3 bases at J, with 15 bases between the two ends. The CDR3 here is CASRESDGLYEQYF. The CDR3 DNA reads TGCGCCAGCAGGGAGTCGGATGGACTCTACGAGCAGTACTTC. The full variable domain, its missing parts supplied by reference TRBV5-1 and TRBJ2-7, is KAGVTQTPRYLIKTRGQQVTLSCSPISGHRSVSWYQQTPGQGLQFLFEYFSETQRNKGNFPGRFSGRQFSNSRSEMNVSTLELGDSALYLCASRESDGLYEQYFGPGTRLTVT.

V and J are TRBV6-5 and TRBJ2-6, with D possibly TRBD1 on 5 matching bases. Trimming took 6 bases from V and 2 from J, leaving 8 bases between them. Germline V CDR1 and CDR2: MNHEY, SVGAGI. The CDR3 extends over 14 amino acids. CDR3 amino acids: CASSLDTGANVLTF. The CDR3 DNA sequence: TGTGCCAGCAGCCTGGACACTGGGGCCAACGTCCTGACTTTC.

The V and J genes are TRBV30 and TRBJ2-7; 8 bases match TRBD2. This CDR3 contains 17 residues. From germline, CDR1 is GTSNPN and CDR2 SVGIG (reference sequence). The V segment lost 1 base and the J segment 4 bases; nucleotides outside the gene matches: 15. CDR3 loop: CAWSAIGQASGFYEQYF. CDR3 nucleotides: TGTGCCTGGAGTGCGATTGGTCAGGCTAGCGGGTTTTACGAGCAGTACTTC.

The CDR3, as DNA: TGCGCCAGCAGCCACCAAGGGGGGCGGTCTGGAAACACCATATATTTT. Its translation: CASSHQGGRSGNTIYF. The chain links TRBV4-1 to TRBJ1-3; D might be TRBD1 (6 bases). V lost 3 bases and J lost 1, with 13 bases in between. Germline V CDR1 and CDR2: MGHRA, YSYEKL. The CDR3 has 16 residues.

CDR3 DNA: TGCAGCGTTCGGACTACGGGCAATCAGCCCCAGCATTTT. This codes for CSVRTTGNQPQHF. This chain uses TRBV29-1 with TRBJ1-5; D gene unclear. CDR1 and CDR2 from the germline V gene are SQVTM and ANQGSEA. The CDR3 runs to 13 residues. V was cut by 5 bases and J by 2 bases, with 10 bases left in between.

This chain joins TRBV2 and TRBJ2-7, with 7 bases aligning to TRBD1. Germline V gene data show CDR1 as SNHLY and CDR2 as FYNNEI. V shed 6 bases and J 5 bases; nucleotides not matched to a gene: 7. This CDR3 is built from 13 residues. The CDR3 DNA is TGTGCCAGCAGCCCCGACAGGGAACACGAGCAGTACTTC. Translation gives CASSPDREHEQYF.

The chain has TRBV19 and TRBJ1-1, with 9 nucleotides matching TRBD1. This CDR3 spans 16 amino acids. Looked up from germline, CDR1 is LNHDA and CDR2 is SQIVND (reference sequence). Losses at the gene ends were 5 bases for V and 5 bases for J; bases not matched to a gene: 12. DNA for the CDR3: TGTGCCAGTAGTCCAAGATCACAGGGGGCGCGTACTGAAGCTTTCTTT. Translation gives CASSPRSQGARTEAFF. Complete variable domain (other parts from reference TRBV19 and TRBJ1-1): DGGITQSPKYLFRKEGQNVTLSCEQNLNHDAMYWYRQDPGQGLRLIYYSQIVNDFQKGDIAEGYSVSREKKESFPLTVTSAQKNPTAFYLCASSPRSQGARTEAFFGQGTRLTVV.

V usage is TRBV5-1 and J usage is TRBJ2-3; 10 positions agree with TRBD2. The ends lost 3 bases at V and 4 bases at J; junction bases unmatched: 5. The CDR3 consists of 15 residues. Germline V gene data show CDR1 as SGHRS and CDR2 as YFSETQ. The CDR3 loop is CASSSLAGAADTQYF. The CDR3 nucleotides read TGCGCCAGCAGCTCTCTAGCGGGAGCGGCAGATACGCAGTATTTT.

This chain connects TRBV7-2 to TRBJ2-7; 9 nucleotides align to TRBD1. This CDR3 region has 15 residues. Germline V gene lookup returns CDR1 SGHTA and CDR2 FQGNSA. V gave up 6 bases and J gave up 2 bases; unmatched junction bases: 8. This CDR3 reads CASSRDRVSPYEQYF. The CDR3, as DNA: TGTGCCAGCAGTCGGGACAGGGTTTCACCCTACGAGCAGTACTTC.

CDR3 sequence (DNA): TGTGCCAGCAGTTTAGTCCCCCTCTTGGCCGACCACCGGAGGGATTTTGGCAATCAGCCCCAGCATTTT. The encoded protein is CASSLVPLLADHRRDFGNQPQHF. The genes are TRBV28 and TRBJ1-5, with D unclear. This CDR3 has 23 amino acids. Trimming cost V 2 bases and J 2 bases, with 34 bases left between them. The germline gives CDR1 MDHEN, CDR2 SYDVKM. The variable domain in full, completed from reference TRBV28 and TRBJ1-5, reads DVKVTQSSRYLVKRTGEKVFLECVQDMDHENMFWYRQDPGLGLRLIYFSYDVKMKEKGDIPEGYSVSREKKERFSLILESASTNQTSMYLCASSLVPLLADHRRDFGNQPQHFGDGTRLSIL.

The genes are TRBV9 and TRBJ2-7; TRBD1 aligns across 9 bases. Unmatched junction bases numbered 11, after V lost 2 bases and J lost 2 bases. CDR1 is SGDLS, CDR2 YYNGEE, per germline. This CDR3 contains 17 residues. CDR3 sequence (DNA): TGTGCCAGCAGCGTTCGATCCGGGACAGGGTTTGCCTACGAGCAGTACTTC. Translation gives CASSVRSGTGFAYEQYF.

The V gene is TRBV5-5, the J gene TRBJ2-7; no reliable D call. Germline CDR1 reads SGHKS; CDR2 reads YYEKEE (reference sequence). With 0 bases removed from V and 6 bases from J, the gap between germline ends came to 10 bases. The CDR3 runs to 13 residues. CDR3 coding DNA: TGTGCCAGCAGCTTGGAGCTCCAGAGCGAGCAGTACTTC. It encodes CASSLELQSEQYF.

The CDR3 protein is CASSLVSRTSGTDTQYF. The CDR3 nucleotides read TGTGCCAGCAGCTTAGTAAGTAGGACTAGCGGCACAGATACGCAGTATTTT. The chain combines TRBV7-8 with TRBJ2-3; TRBD2 agrees at 9 bases. This CDR3 spans 17 amino acids. With 1 base clipped from V and 1 base from J, the junction kept 6 bases outside the gene matches. From germline, CDR1 is SGHVS and CDR2 FQNEAQ.

The gene calls are TRBV30 and TRBJ1-5, with TRBD1 matching over 8 bases. CDR1 and CDR2 from the germline V gene are GTSNPN and SVGIG (reference sequence). After removal of 5 bases from V and 5 bases from J, the junction contained 5 bases not matched to a gene. The CDR3 extends over 13 amino acids. CDR3 protein: CAWGQGWDQPQHF. Written as DNA, the CDR3 is TGTGCCTGGGGACAGGGTTGGGATCAGCCCCAGCATTTT.

The rearrangement uses TRBV7-9 and TRBJ2-7; 13 bases are shared with TRBD2. There are 14 residues in the CDR3. After removal of 5 bases from V and 5 bases from J, the junction contained 3 bases not matched to a gene. The V gene's germline CDR1 is SEHNR and CDR2 FQNEAQ (reference sequence). CDR3 amino acids: CASSRGLAGDEQYF. CDR3 nucleotide sequence: TGTGCCAGCAGCCGAGGACTAGCGGGAGACGAGCAGTACTTC. The entire variable domain, with the rest obtained from reference TRBV7-9 and TRBJ2-7, is as follows: DTGVSQNPRHKITKRGQNVTFRCDPISEHNRLYWYRQTLGQGPEFLTYFQNEAQLEKSRLLSDRFSAERPKGSFSTLEIQRTEQGDSAMYLCASSRGLAGDEQYFGPGTRLTVT.

The chain is built from TRBV29-1 and TRBJ2-7; D perhaps matches TRBD2 (5 bases). CDR3 size: 12 residues. Germline loops: CDR1 SQVTM, CDR2 ANQGSEA. V dropped 4 bases and J dropped 4 bases, with 11 bases sitting between them. The CDR3: CSVVLAGYEQYF. Here the CDR3 DNA reads TGCAGCGTTGTGCTAGCTGGATACGAGCAGTACTTC.

The chain carries TRBV4-1 and TRBJ2-1; D not resolved. Germline CDR1 and CDR2: MGHRA and YSYEKL. The CDR3 is 14 amino acids. V lost 1 base to trimming and J lost 5 bases, with 9 bases between them. In nucleotides, the CDR3 is TGCGCCAGCAGCCAAGGAAGCAGACACAATGAGCAGTTCTTC. This sequence encodes CASSQGSRHNEQFF.